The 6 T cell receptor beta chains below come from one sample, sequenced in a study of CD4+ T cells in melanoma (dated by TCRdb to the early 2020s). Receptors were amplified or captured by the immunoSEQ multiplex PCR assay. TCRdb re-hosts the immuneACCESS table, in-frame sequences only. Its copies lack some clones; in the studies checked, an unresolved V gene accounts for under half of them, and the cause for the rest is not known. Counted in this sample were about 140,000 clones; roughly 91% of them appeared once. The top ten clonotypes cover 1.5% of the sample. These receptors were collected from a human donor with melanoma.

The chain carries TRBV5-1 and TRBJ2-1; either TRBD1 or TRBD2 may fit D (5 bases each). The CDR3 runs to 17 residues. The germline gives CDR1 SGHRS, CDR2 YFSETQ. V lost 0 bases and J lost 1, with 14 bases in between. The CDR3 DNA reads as TGCGCCAGCAGCTTGGTGGCAGGGAGTTATTCCTACAATGAGCAGTTCTTC. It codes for CASSLVAGSYSYNEQFF.

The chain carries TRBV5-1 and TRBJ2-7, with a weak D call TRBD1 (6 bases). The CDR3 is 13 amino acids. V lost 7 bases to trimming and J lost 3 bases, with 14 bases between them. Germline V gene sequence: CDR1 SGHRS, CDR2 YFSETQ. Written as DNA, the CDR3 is TGCGCCAGCCGACAGGCATCTTACTACGAGCAGTACTTC. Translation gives CASRQASYYEQYF.

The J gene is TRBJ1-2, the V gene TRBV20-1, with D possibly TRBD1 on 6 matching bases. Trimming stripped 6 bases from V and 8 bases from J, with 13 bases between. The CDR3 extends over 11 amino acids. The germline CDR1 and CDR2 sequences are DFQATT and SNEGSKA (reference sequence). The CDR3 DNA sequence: TGCAGTGCGAGGACAGACCGAGGCTACACCTTC. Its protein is CSARTDRGYTF.

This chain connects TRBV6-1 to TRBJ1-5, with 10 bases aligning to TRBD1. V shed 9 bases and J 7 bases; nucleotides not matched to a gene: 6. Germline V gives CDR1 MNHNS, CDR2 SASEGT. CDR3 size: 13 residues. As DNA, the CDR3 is TGTGCCAGTGACAGGGGGCTGTTCCAGCCCCAGCATTTT. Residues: CASDRGLFQPQHF.

CDR3 sequence (DNA): TGCGCCAGCAGGACAGGGACATCCGCGGACACCATATATTTT. Protein product: CASRTGTSADTIYF. The chain is built from TRBV5-1 and TRBJ1-3, with 7 nucleotides matching TRBD1. Germline values: CDR1 SGHRS, CDR2 YFSETQ. The CDR3 has 14 residues. Losses at the gene ends were 5 bases for V and 8 bases for J; bases not matched to a gene: 10.

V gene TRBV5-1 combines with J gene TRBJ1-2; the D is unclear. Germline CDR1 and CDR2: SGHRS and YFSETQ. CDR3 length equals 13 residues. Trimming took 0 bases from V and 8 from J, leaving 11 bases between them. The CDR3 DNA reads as TGCGCCAGCAGCTTGGACTGGAAATCGGGCTACACCTTC. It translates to CASSLDWKSGYTF.